Only a few counts were recorded for the clone carrying this TCR beta chain. Methods used by the authors: Nucleated cell counts were estimated from reference gene primer amplification. Clones were read by immunoSEQ multiplex PCR, and TCRdb kept only the in-frame ones, dropping some. V and J calls plus clone size are reproduced from that table; the DNA served to infer D and trimming. The sample lists about 280,000 clones, 65% to 90% occurring once. These data come from a study of blood T cell repertoires in COVID-19. As for the study in general: Sites across the United States, Italy and Spain contributed samples from acute and convalescent COVID-19. From T cells, B-cell-depleted T cells, or PBMCs came the material, which was cDNA or gDNA.

Trimming left V 0 bases short and J 12 bases short, with 30 bases between. Looked up from germline, CDR1 is MGHRA and CDR2 is YSYEKL. This CDR3 region has 18 residues. The J gene is TRBJ2-7, the V gene TRBV4-1; a weak D match, TRBD2 (7 bases). This receptor was taken from a man in his fifties with active or convalescent COVID-19. Sample: peripheral blood. The CDR3 loop is CASSQDARRGGRREPTYF. CDR3 coding DNA: TGCGCCAGCAGCCAAGATGCCCGCCGAGGGGGGAGGCGGGAGCCAACGTACTTC.